There are a few counts of the clone carrying this T cell receptor (beta chain). Its antigen is not identified. The data stem from a study of CD8 T cells in ankylosing spondylitis. Regarding the study as a whole: Ankylosing spondylitis blood appeared to carry a characteristic TCR beta motif of roughly eight highly homologous variants. From matched ankylosing spondylitis synovial fluid, disease-linked clones were reportedly recovered at significantly enriched levels. Disease-linked clones proved CD8+ and comparatively uncommon in peripheral blood.

TCRdb fed the 5' RACE reads into MiXCR, producing one record per CDR3 protein. In the table there are approximately 100,000 distinct CDR3 sequences, roughly 8.3% of which are singletons. V was cut by 7 bases and J by 2 bases, with 11 bases left in between. CDR1 and CDR2 from the germline V gene are SNHLY and FYNNEI. The CDR3 has 13 residues. Sample: blood, either unsorted or a sorted T cell fraction (not recorded which). This TCR was sampled from a male donor with ankylosing spondylitis or in good health (not recorded which). V gene TRBV2 combines with J gene TRBJ2-5, with D uncertain. CDR3 protein: CASITLFQETQYF. The DNA for the CDR3 is TGTGCCAGCATCACGCTTTTTCAAGAGACCCAGTACTTC.